The 6 T cell receptor beta chains below were found in one sample sequenced in a study of T cell repertoires in cytomegalovirus infection. In TCRdb, the reads were re-called with MiXCR into one record per CDR3 protein. The repertoire holds about 300,000 distinct CDR3 sequences, with about 9.2% as singletons. The sample comprised PBMCs. These receptors were taken from a human donor in good health (CMV status not recorded). Some clones in this sample may be carry-over from other donors' samples.

The chain is built from TRBV18 and TRBJ2-1; 9 nucleotides agree with TRBD2. The J segment lost 3 bases and the V segment lost 3 bases, leaving 6 bases of the junction unmatched. CDR1 and CDR2 from the germline V gene are KGHSH and LQKENI. The CDR3 extends over 16 amino acids. CDR3 in amino acids: CASSPRGSGGYNEQFF. In nucleotides, the CDR3 is TGTGCCAGCTCACCCCGAGGTAGCGGGGGCTACAATGAGCAGTTCTTC.

This clonotype was picked up many times. The V call is TRBV14, the J call TRBJ2-2; D uncertain. With 0 bases removed from V and 1 base from J, the gap between germline ends came to 3 bases. Germline V CDR1 and CDR2: SGHDN, FVKESK. This CDR3 region has 14 residues. This chain's CDR3 is CASSQDWNTGELFF. CDR3 sequence (DNA): TGTGCCAGCAGCCAAGATTGGAACACCGGGGAGCTGTTTTTT. Based on the CDR3 plus reference TRBV14 and TRBJ2-2, the full variable domain is EAGVTQFPSHSVIEKGQTVTLRCDPISGHDNLYWYRRVMGKEIKFLLHFVKESKQDESGMPNNRFLAERTGGTYSTLKVQPAELEDSGVYFCASSQDWNTGELFFGEGSRLTVL.

This clonotype has a count of ten or more. The rearrangement uses TRBV6-1 and TRBJ1-5; 11 bases agree with TRBD1. Per the germline V gene, CDR1 is MNHNS and CDR2 is SASEGT. Trimming removed 6 bases from V and 5 bases from J; junction bases left unmatched: 3. CDR3 length: 14 residues. This CDR3 reads CASSQGQGDQPQHF. The CDR3 DNA sequence: TGTGCCAGCAGCCAGGGACAGGGGGATCAGCCCCAGCATTTT.

This clonotype was detected many times. The DNA for the CDR3 is TGTGCCAGCAGCTCCAGGGGGAAGCCCCAGCATTTT. Translating it yields CASSSRGKPQHF. V gene TRBV7-2 combines with J gene TRBJ1-5, with TRBD1 identical over 7 bases. The junction had 2 bases not matched to a gene; V was cut back by 4 bases and J by 8 bases. Looked up from germline, CDR1 is SGHTA and CDR2 is FQGNSA. The CDR3 length is 12 residues.

On this clonotype: This clone may be a read error of a much larger clone one base away. The chain has TRBV5-1 and TRBJ1-4; perhaps TRBD1 as D (5 bases). Trimming stripped 1 base from V and 8 bases from J, with 21 bases between. The V gene's germline CDR1 is SGHRS and CDR2 YFSETQ. This CDR3 is built from 17 residues. This CDR3 is CASSLWASGIGAEKLFF. The CDR3 DNA reads TGCGCCAGCAGCTTGTGGGCGTCCGGGATAGGGGCCGAAAAACTGTTTTTT.

The V gene is TRBV5-1, the J gene TRBJ2-2; 14 bases line up with TRBD2. In germline, CDR1 is SGHRS, CDR2 YFSETQ. V was clipped by 5 bases and J by 4 bases; unmatched bases: 13. There are 19 residues in the CDR3. The CDR3 coding sequence is TGCGCCAGCAGACAGACGACTAGCGGGGGGGCTGTGAGCACCGGGGAGCTGTTTTTT. Translating it yields CASRQTTSGGAVSTGELFF.